Each of the 12 T cell receptor beta chains below was sequenced from the same sample in a study of CD8 T cells in Susac syndrome (dated by TCRdb to the late 2010s). The library was generated by the immunoSEQ multiplex PCR assay. RNA was extracted using the RNeasy kit, and roughly 0.45 to 1 microgram was reverse transcribed with random hexamers. TCRdb trimmed public reads at Q25 via fastp, called clones via MiXCR and kept in-frame beta chains. A single entry per CDR3 protein holds the most common genes and DNA from its merged rows. The sample table contains some 110,000 distinct CDR3 sequences; only one count was recorded for more than 85% of them. Together, the top ten hold under 0.095% of the sample. Sequenced material: CD4+ T cells from PBMCs. The origin of the receptors is a human donor with multiple sclerosis.

V gene TRBV20-1 combines with J gene TRBJ1-1, with D perhaps matching TRBD1 (6 bases). The CDR3 is 14 residues long. Germline V gene data show CDR1 as DFQATT and CDR2 as SNEGSKA (reference sequence). Deletions cut 7 bases from V and 0 bases from J, with 15 bases between. The CDR3: CSGMGGRLNTEAFF. DNA for the CDR3: TGCAGTGGTATGGGGGGCAGACTGAACACTGAAGCTTTCTTT.

This chain links TRBV5-1 with TRBJ1-1; 7 nucleotides match TRBD1. J gave up 5 bases and V 1 base, and 2 bases lay outside the gene matches. From germline, CDR1 is SGHRS and CDR2 YFSETQ. This CDR3 is 13 amino acids long. This chain's CDR3 is CASSLRGRTEAFF. The CDR3 DNA is TGCGCCAGCAGCTTGAGGGGGCGGACTGAAGCTTTCTTT.

The chain recombines TRBV11-2 with TRBJ1-6; possible D gene TRBD1, 5 bases. There are 14 residues in the CDR3. Between the trimmed V and J ends, which lost 6 bases and 7 bases, there was a span of 13 bases. Germline CDR1 reads SGHAT; CDR2 reads FQNNGV. CDR3 in amino acids: CASRPPGRNSPLHF. DNA for the CDR3: TGTGCCAGCAGGCCTCCGGGACGGAATTCACCCCTCCACTTT.

This CDR3 is CASSWRSYGYTF. The CDR3 DNA is TGTGCCAGCAGCTGGAGATCCTATGGCTACACCTTC. The chain recombines TRBV7-2 with TRBJ1-2, with D unresolved. The CDR3 has 12 amino acids. The V end was cut by 4 bases, the J end by 4 bases, with 7 bases between. The germline gives CDR1 SGHTA, CDR2 FQGNSA.

J is TRBJ1-2 and V is TRBV3-1; a possible D gene is TRBD1 (6 bases). CDR3 length: 15 amino acids. V was clipped by 1 base and J by 5 bases, with 14 bases between them. Germline assignment: CDR1 LGHDT and CDR2 YNNKEL (reference sequence). As DNA, the CDR3 is TGTGCCAGCAGCCAAGGAATGGACAGTGGGTATGGCTACACCTTC. It specifies CASSQGMDSGYGYTF.

The gene calls are TRBV18 and TRBJ2-4, with no clear D. There are 14 residues in the CDR3. Germline CDR1 is KGHSH and CDR2 is LQKENI. V lost 3 bases to trimming and J lost 4 bases, with 10 bases between them. The CDR3 reads CASSPGSLKNIQYF. The CDR3 coding sequence is TGTGCCAGCTCACCGGGCAGCCTTAAAAACATTCAGTACTTC.

The chain carries TRBV9 and TRBJ2-3; D may be TRBD2 (5 bases). The CDR3 is 16 amino acids. Looked up from germline, CDR1 is SGDLS and CDR2 is YYNGEE. Trimming stripped 4 bases from V and 2 bases from J, with 17 bases between. DNA of the CDR3: TGTGCCAGCAGCCCACTAGGTGGGCAGAACACAGATACGCAGTATTTT. Its translation: CASSPLGGQNTDTQYF.

This chain joins TRBV12-5 and TRBJ2-1; TRBD2 matches at 10 bases. The junction had 8 bases not matched to a gene; V was cut back by 10 bases and J by 2 bases. CDR1 is LGHNT, CDR2 FRNRAP, per germline. This CDR3 spans 15 amino acids. CDR3 bases: TGTGCTACCCTCGTAGCGGGGGGACCCTACAATGAGCAGTTCTTC. Translation: CATLVAGGPYNEQFF.

The chain is built from TRBV12-3 or TRBV12-4 and TRBJ1-4; the match to TRBD1 covers 7 bases. The length of the CDR3 is 14 residues. The V and J ends lost 7 bases and 8 bases, in that order; junction bases with no gene match: 10. In DNA form, the CDR3 reads TGTGCCAGCAAACCCGACAGGGCAGGCGAAAAACTGTTTTTT. This gives the protein CASKPDRAGEKLFF.

The chain has TRBV5-6 and TRBJ1-5, with TRBD1 matching over 7 bases. The CDR3 is 17 residues long. Trimming at V came to 1 base and at J to 0 bases, leaving 7 bases not matched to a gene. CDR1 SGHDT and CDR2 YYEEEE come from the germline V gene. CDR3 in amino acids: CASSLTGATYSNQPQHF. Written as DNA, the CDR3 is TGTGCCAGCAGCTTGACAGGGGCAACTTATAGCAATCAGCCCCAGCATTTT.

The sample holds a few counts of this clonotype. The chain combines TRBV30 with TRBJ2-7, with unresolved D. The CDR3 is 14 residues long. In germline, CDR1 is GTSNPN, CDR2 SVGIG (reference sequence). V was pared by 1 base and J by 5 bases, with 15 bases between. This CDR3 is CAWSATKGFNEQYF. The CDR3 coding sequence is TGTGCCTGGAGTGCTACGAAGGGATTCAACGAGCAGTACTTC.

V and J are TRBV4-2 and TRBJ2-3, with D maybe TRBD1 (5 bases). Germline V CDR1 and CDR2: LGHNA, YNFKEQ. V gave up 0 bases and J gave up 6 bases, with 10 bases separating them. This CDR3 is 14 amino acids long. CDR3 amino acids: CASSQETQGDTQYF. The CDR3 DNA is TGTGCCAGCAGCCAAGAGACGCAGGGTGATACGCAGTATTTT.